Following are 16 T cell receptor beta chains from one sample sequenced in a study of control samples from healthy donors and cancer patients. Profiled with immunoSEQ multiplex PCR; TCRdb holds only in-frame clones, not every one. The data contain 150,000 to 200,000 clones, around 89% of them seen just once; the ten biggest clones take up 1.4%. Sequenced material: blood. The receptors originated from a woman aged 45-60 years in good health.

The gene calls are TRBV19 and TRBJ1-1; D remains unclear. In germline, CDR1 is LNHDA, CDR2 SQIVND (reference sequence). The CDR3 loop spans 12 amino acids. Trimming cost V 5 bases and J 0 bases, with 4 bases left between them. The CDR3: CASSHLNTEAFF. DNA for the CDR3: TGTGCCAGTAGTCACCTGAACACTGAAGCTTTCTTT.

The DNA of the CDR3 is TGTGCCAGCAGCCCTCCGGGGCCTTTCTACAATGAGCAGTTCTTC. Its protein is CASSPPGPFYNEQFF. V gene TRBV7-9 combines with J gene TRBJ2-1; D may match TRBD1 or TRBD2 (5 bases each). This CDR3 region has 15 residues. Germline-derived CDR1 and CDR2 are SEHNR and FQNEAQ (reference sequence). The ends were cut back, 5 bases at V and 3 bases at J, with 14 bases in the middle.

V and J are TRBV18 and TRBJ1-6; a possible D gene is TRBD1 (6 bases). This CDR3 is built from 16 residues. CDR1 KGHSH and CDR2 LQKENI come from the germline V gene. V lost 4 bases and J 7 bases, leaving 17 bases between the germline ends. The DNA of the CDR3 is TGTGCCAGCTCACTGATGAACATGGACAGAAATTCACCCCTCCACTTT. It is translated as CASSLMNMDRNSPLHF.

The count of this clone is one. Other nucleotide sequences in the sample specify the same CDR3. The rearrangement links TRBV4-3 to TRBJ1-1; maybe TRBD1 (5 bases). The V and J ends lost 0 bases and 2 bases respectively, with 10 bases between them. The CDR3 covers 15 residues. Looked up from germline, CDR1 is LGHNA and CDR2 is YSLEER. CDR3 sequence (DNA): TGCGCCAGCAGCCAAGATGGCCAGGGCAACACTGAAGCTTTCTTT. Translated, it gives CASSQDGQGNTEAFF.

This chain uses TRBV30 with TRBJ2-2, with TRBD2 matching 11 bases. Germline V CDR1 and CDR2: GTSNPN, SVGIG (reference sequence). The CDR3 has 15 residues. With 2 bases clipped from V and 3 bases from J, the junction kept 2 bases outside the gene matches. The CDR3 DNA reads as TGTGCCTGGAGTTCTAGCGGGAGGCACACCGGGGAGCTGTTTTTT. Translation: CAWSSSGRHTGELFF.

The chain uses TRBV4-1 and TRBJ1-2, with D maybe TRBD1 (6 bases). Germline V gives CDR1 MGHRA, CDR2 YSYEKL. The germline V and J ends were trimmed by 3 bases and 8 bases, with 10 bases remaining between them. The CDR3 length is 12 residues. The CDR3: CASSQGTNGYTF. The CDR3 DNA reads TGCGCCAGCAGCCAGGGGACAAACGGCTACACCTTC.

Worth noting for this clone: Distinct nucleotide sequences in the sample also encode this CDR3. The chain carries TRBV3-1 (or the pseudogene TRBV3-2) and TRBJ2-3; no reliable D call. V was clipped by 4 bases and J by 4 bases, with 6 bases between them. This CDR3 is 12 amino acids long. Germline assignment: CDR1 LGHDT and CDR2 YNNKEL (reference sequence). DNA of the CDR3: TGTGCCAGCAGCCCCTGGGCAGATACGCAGTATTTT. It translates to CASSPWADTQYF.

V usage is TRBV10-3 and J usage is TRBJ2-7; D perhaps matches TRBD1 (6 bases). Deletions cut 5 bases from V and 3 bases from J, with 14 bases between. This CDR3 has 14 amino acids. CDR1 is ENHRY, CDR2 SYGVKD, per germline. In nucleotides, the CDR3 is TGTGCCATCAGTCCGGGTCAGGGGAACTACGAGCAGTACTTC. This translates into CAISPGQGNYEQYF.

This sequence joins TRBV29-1 and TRBJ2-2, with D possibly matching TRBD2 (6 bases). The V end was cut by 7 bases, the J end by 3 bases, with 18 bases between. The CDR3 is 15 residues long. Germline assignment: CDR1 SQVTM and CDR2 ANQGSEA. The chain's CDR3 is CSGMDGGVDTGELFF. The CDR3 DNA reads TGCAGCGGCATGGACGGGGGAGTTGACACCGGGGAGCTGTTTTTT.

The V call is TRBV5-1, the J call TRBJ2-7, with D unclear. Trimming took off 4 bases at V and 1 base at J, with 15 bases between the two ends. Germline lookup yields CDR1 SGHRS and CDR2 YFSETQ. This CDR3 has 15 residues. The CDR3 sequence: CASSVLMEPSYEQYF. CDR3 DNA sequence: TGCGCCAGCAGCGTTCTTATGGAACCGTCCTACGAGCAGTACTTC.

The genes are TRBV7-6 and TRBJ2-3; 7 nucleotides match TRBD2. CDR3 length: 16 amino acids. Germline trimming cut 1 base from V and 1 base from J; bases unmatched to any gene: 5. Germline loops: CDR1 SGHVS, CDR2 FNYEAQ. The CDR3 bases are TGTGCCAGCAGCTTAGACTCAGCGGGACGCACAGATACGCAGTATTTT. The encoded protein is CASSLDSAGRTDTQYF.

The chain links TRBV6-2 or TRBV6-3 to TRBJ1-5; D remains unclear. V gave up 0 bases and J gave up 1 base, with 4 bases separating them. The germline CDR1 and CDR2 sequences are MNHEY and SVGEGT. The CDR3 length is 14 residues. The CDR3 DNA reads TGTGCCAGCAGTTACTCGACCAGCAATCAGCCCCAGCATTTT. Its protein product is CASSYSTSNQPQHF.

The chain combines TRBV18 with TRBJ1-1, with 8 bases aligning to TRBD1. The CDR3 length is 14 residues. CDR1 and CDR2 from the germline V gene are KGHSH and LQKENI. Trimming took 2 bases from V and 5 from J; bases not matched to a gene: 4. The CDR3 region is CASSPDRGWTEAFF. For the CDR3, the DNA is TGTGCCAGCTCACCAGACAGGGGATGGACTGAAGCTTTCTTT.

This chain connects TRBV19 to TRBJ2-5; 9 bases agree with TRBD2. Trimming took 2 bases from V and 2 from J; bases not matched to a gene: 6. Germline assignment: CDR1 LNHDA and CDR2 SQIVND (reference sequence). The CDR3 has 16 amino acids. The CDR3: CASSITASGKQETQYF. The DNA for the CDR3 is TGTGCCAGTAGTATAACGGCTAGCGGGAAACAAGAGACCCAGTACTTC.

CDR3 coding DNA: TGTGCCATCAGTCCACAGGGGCAAGAGACCCAGTACTTC. Its protein is CAISPQGQETQYF. The chain carries TRBV10-3 and TRBJ2-5; 7 positions match TRBD1. CDR1 ENHRY and CDR2 SYGVKD come from the germline V gene. The length of the CDR3 is 13 residues. V lost 5 bases, J lost 2 bases, and 2 bases stayed unmatched.

The chain carries TRBV19 and TRBJ2-1; TRBD2 agrees at 7 bases. CDR3 size: 14 residues. Germline assignment: CDR1 LNHDA and CDR2 SQIVND (reference sequence). The ends lost 7 bases at V and 2 bases at J; junction bases unmatched: 5. The chain's CDR3 is CASNRGVAYNEQFF. The CDR3 DNA sequence: TGTGCCAGTAATCGGGGGGTTGCCTACAATGAGCAGTTCTTC.